This TCR beta chain derives from a study of identical twins listed by TCRdb under 2016. Concerning the study at large: To test whether fetal clonotypes persist, the study used deep sequencing on TCR alpha and beta repertoires from monozygotic twins, unrelated adults of various ages, and cord blood. To rule out contamination, replicate twin experiments were performed at different times with different library preparation protocols.

Sequences MNHEY (CDR1) and SVGAGI (CDR2) are obtained from the germline V gene. After removal of 6 bases from V and 7 bases from J, the junction retains 13 bases not matched to a gene. Including the terminal cysteine and phenylalanine, the CDR3 comprises 16 residues. Here the CDR3 DNA is all that survives: 48 bases in frame from base 1. Comments on this clonotype: This receptor's antigen is unknown. Base qualities were left out, and no much larger clone turns up one base away.

All donors were healthy Caucasians. General findings and caveats noted by the study authors: Compared with coincidental sharing between unrelated individuals, out-of-frame TCR alpha sequences shared between twins had an excess of sequences with low generation probability. Invariant T cells such as MAIT and iNKT could partly confound zero-insertion analyses, although diverse VJ usage argued against such confounding for most clonotypes. Abundant cord blood beta clonotypes carried fewer insertions; young adult naive repertoires showed a weaker similar trend, while memory repertoires showed none. Excess twin sharing in beta out-of-frame sequences was weaker because fewer shared sequences lowered the signal-to-noise ratio. In monozygotic twins, recombination models systematically underestimated out-of-frame TCR alpha sharing, but the models matched the sharing seen between unrelated individuals. Because the same donors could not be followed over many years, conclusions were based on cross-sectional statistical analysis.

The method behind the library was 5' RACE. Sequencing used an Illumina HiSeq 2000. Template switching added a universal primer binding site, and the final cDNA carried a unique molecular identifier that allowed TCR cDNA molecules to be counted accurately. First-strand cDNA for TCR alpha and beta chains was synthesized from specific primers in the conserved constant-segment region. To control for contamination, each cDNA library was double barcoded with a SMART-Mk sample barcode plus Illumina barcodes. Two successive PCR steps introduced TruSeq adapter sequences along with Illumina sample barcodes. The TCR alpha and beta cDNA libraries were sequenced on the Illumina HiSeq platform using custom primers. Per the original workflow: Raw reads were processed with MiGEC to extract unique molecular identifiers, and MiXCR was used to determine CDR3 positions. For each individual, recombination models were inferred using an EM algorithm with the repgenHMM and IGoR tools. Shared clonotypes were analyzed with the tcR package in R, and sharing was normalized by the product of cloneset sizes. To study raw recombination without the effects of thymic and clonal selection, out-of-frame nonproductive sequences were analyzed. TCRdb reran the public reads through fastp at Q25 and MiXCR, keeping productive beta chains. CDR3 protein sequences are deduplicated, and each keeps its most common genes and DNA. These V and J calls rely on TCRdb rather than the paper's analysis. The sample table lists roughly 1.6 million distinct CDR3 sequences, less than 35% of them with a count of one. The ten top clones hold about 0.25% of the sample.

Here the chain combines TRBV6-5 and TRBJ1-2, with 11 bases in between that match TRBD1. The sample comprised cord blood. The origin of this receptor is a newborn girl in good health. At the DNA level, the sequence is TGTGCCAGCAGACCGGGACAGGGGGTGATTGTGGGTGGCTACACCTTC. Translated, this gives CASRPGQGVIVGGYTF.